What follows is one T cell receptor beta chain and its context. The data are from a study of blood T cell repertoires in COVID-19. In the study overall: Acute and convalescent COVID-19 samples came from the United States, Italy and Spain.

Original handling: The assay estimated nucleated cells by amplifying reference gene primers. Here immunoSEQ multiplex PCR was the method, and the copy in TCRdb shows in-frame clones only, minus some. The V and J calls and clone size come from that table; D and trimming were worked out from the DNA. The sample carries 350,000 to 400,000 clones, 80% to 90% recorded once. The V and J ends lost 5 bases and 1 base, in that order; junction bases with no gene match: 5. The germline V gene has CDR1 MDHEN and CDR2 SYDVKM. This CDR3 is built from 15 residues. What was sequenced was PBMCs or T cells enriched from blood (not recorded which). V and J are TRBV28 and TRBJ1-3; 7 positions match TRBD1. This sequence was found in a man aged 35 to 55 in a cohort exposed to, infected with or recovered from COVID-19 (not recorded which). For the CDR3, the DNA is TGTGCCAGCAGTCCAGGGACAGCATCTGGAAACACCATATATTTT. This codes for CASSPGTASGNTIYF.